The 14 T cell receptor beta chains below come from one sample, sequenced in a study of a mutant IDH1 vaccine in newly diagnosed glioma (dated by TCRdb to 2020 to 2023). No cognate antigen is known for these TCRs. What this sample's time point label stands for: week 5, during vaccination. Each vaccine dose, consisting of 300 ug of a 20-mer mutant IDH1 peptide in Montanide, was administered subcutaneously with topical imiquimod. Library construction relied on the immunoSEQ multiplex PCR assay. What TCRdb holds here is the immuneACCESS table cut down to in-frame rearrangements. Part of the clones is not present; checked against another copy, under half of the missing clones reflect an unresolved V gene, and the others are unexplained. Present in this sample are around 50,000 clones, about nine tenths of which were seen just once. In total, the top ten clones hold about 4.6% of the sample. The sample in question was PBMCs, obtained from a glioma patient whose treatment included an IDH1 peptide vaccine. The receptors were gathered from a woman in her forties with glioma.

CDR3 DNA sequence: TGCGCCAGCAGACTAAACAGGGGAGACAATGAGCAGTTCTTC. Translating it yields CASRLNRGDNEQFF. The chain has TRBV5-1 and TRBJ2-1, with 7 bases lining up with TRBD1. The CDR3 contains 14 residues. The junction had 7 bases not matched to a gene; V was cut back by 5 bases and J by 5 bases. Germline assignment: CDR1 SGHRS and CDR2 YFSETQ.

The chain joins TRBV30 to TRBJ2-6; 8 bases align to TRBD1. This CDR3 contains 15 residues. The junction had 3 bases not matched to a gene; V was cut back by 4 bases and J by 1 base. Germline-derived CDR1 and CDR2 are GTSNPN and SVGIG (reference sequence). CDR3 in DNA: TGTGCCTGGACCAGGGGGCGGTCTGGGGCCAACGTCCTGACTTTC. Amino acid sequence: CAWTRGRSGANVLTF.

This clone showed up just a few times. V gene TRBV5-1 combines with J gene TRBJ1-1, with TRBD1 matching 7 bases. The germline CDR1 and CDR2 sequences are SGHRS and YFSETQ. The CDR3 has 13 amino acids. The ends lost 4 bases at V and 4 bases at J; junction bases unmatched: 4. The CDR3 loop reads CASSMTGLTEAFF. Here the CDR3 DNA reads TGCGCCAGCAGCATGACAGGGCTCACTGAAGCTTTCTTT.

This chain uses TRBV6-5 with TRBJ1-1, with 7 bases aligning to TRBD1. Germline V gene lookup returns CDR1 MNHEY and CDR2 SVGAGI. With 6 bases clipped from V and 1 base from J, the junction kept 5 bases outside the gene matches. This CDR3 is built from 14 residues. As DNA, the CDR3 is TGTGCCAGCAGCTCCCGGGACAGGAACACTGAAGCTTTCTTT. Protein: CASSSRDRNTEAFF.

This rearrangement joins TRBV7-6 to TRBJ2-1, with 7 bases matching TRBD1. CDR3 length: 17 amino acids. Germline V gives CDR1 SGHVS, CDR2 FNYEAQ. The V segment lost 0 bases and the J segment 4 bases; nucleotides outside the gene matches: 9. The CDR3 loop is CASSLAPGQSTYNEQFF. CDR3 DNA: TGTGCCAGCAGCTTAGCTCCGGGACAGTCAACATACAATGAGCAGTTCTTC.

This chain links TRBV6-5 with TRBJ2-7, with 8 nucleotides matching TRBD1. Looked up from germline, CDR1 is MNHEY and CDR2 is SVGAGI. This CDR3 region has 14 residues. V shed 8 bases, J shed 4 bases, and the junction held 10 bases outside the gene matches. CDR3 sequence reads: CASRSLGQGYEQYF. The CDR3 DNA follows: TGTGCCAGCCGAAGCCTTGGACAGGGTTACGAGCAGTACTTC.

The gene calls are TRBV9 and TRBJ2-7; possible D gene TRBD1, 5 bases. Germline V CDR1 and CDR2: SGDLS, YYNGEE. V lost 0 bases, J lost 1 base, and 11 bases lay in between. The CDR3 loop spans 15 amino acids. Here the CDR3 DNA reads TGTGCCAGCAGCGTAGATCTGGACACTTCCTACGAGCAGTACTTC. Amino acids: CASSVDLDTSYEQYF. Drawing the rest from reference TRBV9 and TRBJ2-7, the complete variable domain is DSGVTQTPKHLITATGQRVTLRCSPRSGDLSVYWYQQSLDQGLQFLIQYYNGEERAKGNILERFSAQQFPDLHSELNLSSLELGDSALYFCASSVDLDTSYEQYFGPGTRLTVT.

DNA for the CDR3: TGTGCCAGCAGTGTGGATAGGGGGCTGTTTTTT. Its protein is CASSVDRGLFF. This chain connects TRBV2 to TRBJ1-4; possible D gene TRBD1, 6 bases. Trimming took 4 bases from V and 14 from J, leaving 11 bases between them. Germline CDR1 SNHLY, CDR2 FYNNEI. This CDR3 contains 11 residues.

This clone is judged medium-sized. V usage is TRBV5-6 and J usage is TRBJ1-2; D is undetermined. The CDR3 has 13 residues. With 5 bases removed from V and 4 bases from J, the gap between germline ends came to 12 bases. CDR1 is SGHDT, CDR2 YYEEEE, per germline. The CDR3 is CASSVGQAYGYTF. CDR3 in DNA: TGTGCCAGCAGTGTTGGGCAAGCCTATGGCTACACCTTC.

CDR3 in amino acids: CASSQSVGSSYEQYF. In DNA form, the CDR3 reads TGTGCCAGCAGTCAATCAGTCGGGAGCTCCTACGAGCAGTACTTC. The V call is TRBV2, the J call TRBJ2-7; the D gene is possibly TRBD2 (6 bases). Trimming removed 5 bases from V and 0 bases from J, with 14 bases in between. Germline loops: CDR1 SNHLY, CDR2 FYNNEI. This CDR3 is built from 15 residues.

J is TRBJ2-5 and V is TRBV6-5; TRBD1 is a possible D gene (5 bases). The CDR3 is 15 residues long. V lost 2 bases, J lost 5 bases, and 15 bases lay in between. CDR1 and CDR2 (germline): MNHEY, SVGAGI. CDR3 loop: CASSYGAGLRETQYF. The CDR3 coding sequence is TGTGCCAGCAGTTACGGGGCAGGCCTCCGGGAGACCCAGTACTTC.

This clone appeared once. The chain carries TRBV30 and TRBJ2-1; D perhaps matches TRBD2 (5 bases). CDR1 and CDR2 from the germline V gene are GTSNPN and SVGIG (reference sequence). V was clipped by 1 base and J by 3 bases, with 13 bases between them. CDR3 length: 15 residues. The CDR3 is CAWSEGSGYYNEQFF. The DNA for the CDR3 is TGTGCCTGGAGTGAAGGCTCGGGGTACTACAATGAGCAGTTCTTC.

The rearrangement joins TRBV29-1 to TRBJ2-7; the match to TRBD2 covers 12 bases. This CDR3 is built from 15 residues. J was trimmed by 5 bases and V by 6 bases; bases with no gene match: 11. Per germline, CDR1 SQVTM and CDR2 ANQGSEA. The CDR3 loop reads CSVRAGTSGPNEQYF. In DNA, the CDR3 is TGCAGCGTGAGAGCCGGGACTAGCGGGCCCAACGAGCAGTACTTC.

This sequence joins TRBV30 and TRBJ1-2; TRBD1 might be the D (6 bases). With 0 bases removed from V and 6 bases from J, the gap between germline ends came to 17 bases. The CDR3 covers 15 residues. Per germline, CDR1 GTSNPN and CDR2 SVGIG (reference sequence). The CDR3 nucleotides are TGTGCCTGGAGTGTTGAAGGGACACCTAGGCATGGCTACACCTTC. Translating it yields CAWSVEGTPRHGYTF.